This T cell receptor beta chain is drawn from a study of PD-L1 blockade in urothelial cancer. Study context: The patients had undergone anywhere from 0 to 3 prior chemotherapy regimens. After treatment start, blood was analyzed at 3 weeks (second dose) and at 6 weeks. Typically, measured as a median, blood samples had 110,000 to 150,000 T cells.

Trimming removed 5 bases from V and 0 bases from J; junction bases left unmatched: 7. This CDR3 comprises 16 residues. Germline V gene lookup returns CDR1 LNHDA and CDR2 SQIVND (reference sequence). Indicated time point: pretreatment peripheral blood. Urothelial carcinoma, locally advanced or metastatic, affected the patients. Repertoires were generated with immunoSEQ multiplex PCR, while TCRdb's copy carries only in-frame clones and drops some. This repertoire shows roughly 67,000 clones, around 88% found once; its top ten account for about 15%. This specimen was PBMCs, taken around atezolizumab (anti-PD-L1) treatment. V usage is TRBV19 and J usage is TRBJ2-1; 7 bases fit TRBD1. The clonotype was recovered from a man aged 60 to 69 with urothelial cancer. CDR3 nucleotides: TGTGCCAGTAGTGCGATCCCAGGGGGCTCCTACAATGAGCAGTTCTTC. This gives the protein CASSAIPGGSYNEQFF.